This TCR beta chain is drawn from a study of post-analysis software for immune sequencing data. Germline V gives CDR1 SGHDN, CDR2 FVKESK. V gave up 0 bases and J gave up 5 bases, with 8 bases separating them. The CDR3 loop spans 14 amino acids. General study findings and limits: Normalized Chao1 diversity was significantly reduced in patients versus controls. Under the F measure, samples that were prepared in one batch clustered strongly together. In patients, roughly 5 TRBV segments were more frequent than in controls, with TRBV5-6, TRBV5-1 and TRBV20-1 among them.

Unique molecular identifiers were carried by the TCR beta cDNA libraries. It was from roughly 0.93 to 9.6 million T cells that about half a million cDNA molecules came. One entry per CDR3 protein results from TCRdb running MiXCR on the PCR reads. This sample has over 300,000 distinct CDR3 sequences, with less than 35% found just once. To note about this clonotype: The target antigen is unknown.

This TCR came from a girl aged 10 to 17 with multiple sclerosis. This chain joins TRBV14 and TRBJ2-1, with D hard to call. Sequenced input: blood. The CDR3 sequence: CASSQDSQHNEQFF. The CDR3 bases are TGTGCCAGCAGCCAAGACAGTCAGCACAATGAGCAGTTCTTC.